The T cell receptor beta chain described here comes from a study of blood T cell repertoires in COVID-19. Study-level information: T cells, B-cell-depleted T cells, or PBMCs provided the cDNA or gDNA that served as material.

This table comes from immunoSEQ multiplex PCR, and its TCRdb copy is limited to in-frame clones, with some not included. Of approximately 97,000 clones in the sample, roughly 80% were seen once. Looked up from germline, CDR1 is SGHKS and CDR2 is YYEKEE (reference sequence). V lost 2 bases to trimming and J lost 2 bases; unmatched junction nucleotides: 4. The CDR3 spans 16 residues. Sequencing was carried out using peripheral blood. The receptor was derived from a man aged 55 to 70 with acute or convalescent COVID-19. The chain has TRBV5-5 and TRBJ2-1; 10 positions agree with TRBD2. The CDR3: CASSFSLAGAYNEQFF. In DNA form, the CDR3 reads TGTGCCAGCAGCTTTTCCCTAGCGGGAGCCTACAATGAGCAGTTCTTC.